These 23 T cell receptor beta chains share one sample of origin, sequenced in a study of blood T cell repertoires in COVID-19. Sequencing used immunoSEQ multiplex PCR; TCRdb keeps in-frame clones, though not all of them. The sample has approximately 150,000 clones, roughly 86% seen once. The specimen was peripheral blood. All receptors derive from a woman aged 55 to 70 who had recovered from COVID-19.

CDR3 sequence reads: CAISQSDRGNNEQFF. As DNA, the CDR3 is TGTGCCATCAGTCAATCGGACAGGGGAAACAATGAGCAGTTCTTC. This chain uses TRBV10-3 with TRBJ2-1, with TRBD1 identical over 9 bases. The V gene's germline CDR1 is ENHRY and CDR2 SYGVKD. V shed 5 bases, J shed 5 bases, and the junction held 7 bases outside the gene matches. The CDR3 is 15 amino acids.

V gene TRBV19 combines with J gene TRBJ2-5, with TRBD1 matching over 7 bases. Germline values: CDR1 LNHDA, CDR2 SQIVND (reference sequence). Trimming took 7 bases from V and 2 from J; bases not matched to a gene: 13. This CDR3 is 16 amino acids long. CDR3 sequence reads: CASKTRTGSPQETQYF. The CDR3 DNA reads TGTGCCAGTAAAACCCGGACAGGTTCTCCACAAGAGACCCAGTACTTC.

This rearrangement joins TRBV28 to TRBJ2-3; 10 bases align to TRBD2. V shed 5 bases and J 4 bases; nucleotides not matched to a gene: 3. This CDR3 comprises 14 residues. The V gene's germline CDR1 is MDHEN and CDR2 SYDVKM. In nucleotides, the CDR3 is TGTGCCAGCAGTAGCGGGGGGGCCTCAGATACGCAGTATTTT. It yields the protein CASSSGGASDTQYF.

The chain uses TRBV4-2 and TRBJ1-5, with D possibly matching TRBD1 (6 bases). Trimming pared 0 bases from V and 6 bases from J, leaving 12 bases between. Germline lookup yields CDR1 LGHNA and CDR2 YNFKEQ. The CDR3 is 15 residues long. This CDR3 reads CASSQDLQGTQPQHF. In nucleotides, the CDR3 is TGTGCCAGCAGCCAAGATTTACAGGGTACTCAGCCCCAGCATTTT.

The rearrangement links TRBV14 to TRBJ1-1; TRBD1 is a possible D gene (5 bases). The CDR3 covers 15 residues. Germline V gives CDR1 SGHDN, CDR2 FVKESK. The V gene lost 4 bases and the J gene lost 3 bases, with 15 bases spanning the gap. CDR3 protein: CASSRTRGAYTEAFF. The CDR3 DNA reads as TGTGCCAGCAGCCGGACCCGCGGGGCTTACACTGAAGCTTTCTTT. The full variable domain, its missing parts supplied by reference TRBV14 and TRBJ1-1, is EAGVTQFPSHSVIEKGQTVTLRCDPISGHDNLYWYRRVMGKEIKFLLHFVKESKQDESGMPNNRFLAERTGGTYSTLKVQPAELEDSGVYFCASSRTRGAYTEAFFGQGTRLTVV.

The chain recombines TRBV9 with TRBJ2-5, with TRBD1 matching 7 bases. This CDR3 comprises 15 residues. Germline V lookup: CDR1 SGDLS, CDR2 YYNGEE. Trimming removed 2 bases from V and 5 bases from J; junction bases left unmatched: 9. The CDR3 sequence: CASSVEGAGGETQYF. Written as DNA, the CDR3 is TGTGCCAGCAGCGTTGAGGGGGCAGGGGGTGAGACCCAGTACTTC.

The J gene is TRBJ1-2, the V gene TRBV5-1, with D possibly TRBD1 on 5 matching bases. This CDR3 comprises 15 residues. V was clipped by 0 bases and J by 5 bases, with 14 bases between them. Germline assignment: CDR1 SGHRS and CDR2 YFSETQ. CDR3 loop: CASSLGRGGEYGYTF. CDR3 nucleotides: TGCGCCAGCAGCTTGGGCCGCGGGGGAGAATATGGCTACACCTTC.

The genes are TRBV9 and TRBJ2-7, with 7 bases lining up with TRBD1. This CDR3 comprises 16 residues. Germline values: CDR1 SGDLS, CDR2 YYNGEE. After removal of 0 bases from V and 2 bases from J, the junction contained 8 bases not matched to a gene. CDR3 nucleotide sequence: TGTGCCAGCAGCGTAGGTTTGGGACAGCCTACCTACGAGCAGTACTTC. Residues: CASSVGLGQPTYEQYF.

This sequence joins TRBV7-6 and TRBJ1-4; D remains ambiguous. V was cut by 1 base and J by 7 bases, with 13 bases left in between. The CDR3 totals 15 residues. CDR1 is SGHVS, CDR2 FNYEAQ, per germline. CDR3 residues: CASSLEAGLFEKLFF. The CDR3 coding sequence is TGTGCCAGCAGCTTAGAGGCCGGGTTGTTTGAAAAACTGTTTTTT.

V usage is TRBV7-8 and J usage is TRBJ2-3, with D perhaps TRBD1 (6 bases). CDR3 length equals 15 residues. Trimming stripped 1 base from V and 5 bases from J, with 13 bases between. Germline CDR1 reads SGHVS; CDR2 reads FQNEAQ. The DNA for the CDR3 is TGTGCCAGCAGCTTAGGGGGGCAAGGAGGAGATACGCAGTATTTT. Amino acid sequence: CASSLGGQGGDTQYF. Full variable domain (outside the CDR3, taken from reference TRBV7-8 and TRBJ2-3): GAGVSQSPRYKVAKRGQDVALRCDPISGHVSLFWYQQALGQGPEFLTYFQNEAQLDKSGLPSDRFFAERPEGSVSTLKIQRTQQEDSAVYLCASSLGGQGGDTQYFGPGTRLTVL.

The rearrangement links TRBV19 to TRBJ1-5; D is unresolved. This CDR3 has 13 residues. V was shortened by 8 bases and J by 0 bases, with 8 bases between the two germline ends. Per germline, CDR1 LNHDA and CDR2 SQIVND (reference sequence). For the CDR3, the DNA is TGTGCCAGTTCCGAGAATAGCAATCAGCCCCAGCATTTT. It encodes CASSENSNQPQHF.

The chain links TRBV15 to TRBJ2-1, with D possibly being TRBD1 (6 bases). This CDR3 contains 13 residues. Trimming took 8 bases from V and 0 from J, leaving 8 bases between them. Germline CDR1 reads LNHNV; CDR2 reads YYDKDF (reference sequence). As DNA, the CDR3 is TGTGCCACCGGGACATTCTCCTACAATGAGCAGTTCTTC. Its translation: CATGTFSYNEQFF.

The chain has TRBV7-8 and TRBJ2-1; D is unclear. The CDR3 is 15 residues long. The germline V gene has CDR1 SGHVS and CDR2 FQNEAQ. The V and J ends lost 4 bases and 0 bases respectively, with 10 bases between them. For the CDR3, the DNA is TGTGCCAGCAGCTCCCGGCGGAACTCCTACAATGAGCAGTTCTTC. It codes for CASSSRRNSYNEQFF.

This sequence joins TRBV28 and TRBJ1-6; TRBD1 is a possible D gene (6 bases). Looked up from germline, CDR1 is MDHEN and CDR2 is SYDVKM. Deletions cut 7 bases from V and 7 bases from J, with 11 bases between. CDR3 length: 13 residues. The CDR3 protein is CASNGQSNSPLHF. The CDR3 nucleotides are TGTGCCAGCAATGGACAGTCCAATTCACCCCTCCACTTT. Using reference TRBV28 and TRBJ1-6 for the parts outside the CDR3, the full variable domain is DVKVTQSSRYLVKRTGEKVFLECVQDMDHENMFWYRQDPGLGLRLIYFSYDVKMKEKGDIPEGYSVSREKKERFSLILESASTNQTSMYLCASNGQSNSPLHFGNGTRLTVT.

V gene TRBV2 combines with J gene TRBJ1-4; D perhaps matches TRBD1 (5 bases). The germline gives CDR1 SNHLY, CDR2 FYNNEI. V was pared by 7 bases and J by 2 bases, with 14 bases between. The CDR3 length is 15 residues. The CDR3 here is CASNRGGATNEKLFF. CDR3 nucleotide sequence: TGTGCCAGCAACCGTGGAGGGGCGACTAATGAAAAACTGTTTTTT.

The V call is TRBV19, the J call TRBJ1-5; D is unclear. The CDR3 consists of 13 residues. V lost 8 bases, J lost 6 bases, and 14 bases lay in between. The V gene's germline CDR1 is LNHDA and CDR2 SQIVND (reference sequence). Here the CDR3 reads CASRRFAGQPQHF. CDR3 nucleotide sequence: TGTGCCAGTCGGAGGTTTGCGGGTCAGCCCCAGCATTTT.

This chain joins TRBV2 and TRBJ2-5; perhaps TRBD2 as D (6 bases). CDR1 SNHLY and CDR2 FYNNEI come from the germline V gene. Trimming cost V 6 bases and J 2 bases, with 10 bases left between them. The CDR3 loop spans 13 amino acids. The CDR3 DNA is TGTGCCAGCAGCCGGGGACTGCAAGAGACCCAGTACTTC. It encodes CASSRGLQETQYF.

The chain couples TRBV3-1 (or the pseudogene TRBV3-2) to TRBJ1-2; no firm D call. V lost 0 bases to trimming and J lost 4 bases, with 9 bases between them. CDR1 LGHDT and CDR2 YNNKEL come from the germline V gene (reference sequence). The CDR3 sequence is 14 residues long. The CDR3 nucleotides read TGTGCCAGCAGCCAAGATATGGTACTCTATGGCTACACCTTC. It translates to CASSQDMVLYGYTF.

The V and J genes are TRBV12-3 or TRBV12-4 and TRBJ1-1, with D uncertain. Trimming cost V 2 bases and J 5 bases, with 6 bases left between them. This CDR3 region has 12 residues. CDR3 region: CASSLSLTEAFF. The CDR3 DNA reads as TGTGCCAGCAGTTTATCGTTGACTGAAGCTTTCTTT.

J is TRBJ2-3 and V is TRBV7-9; D is unclear. Germline CDR1 SEHNR, CDR2 FQNEAQ (reference sequence). This CDR3 is built from 15 residues. Trimming pared 1 base from V and 6 bases from J, leaving 14 bases between. CDR3 protein: CASSLDLTDGDTQYF. The CDR3 coding sequence is TGTGCCAGCAGCTTAGATCTGACTGACGGGGATACGCAGTATTTT.

The chain recombines TRBV5-1 with TRBJ2-5, with 7 bases aligning to TRBD2. The trim removed 0 bases at V and 2 bases at J, leaving 7 bases unmatched. The CDR3 runs 16 residues. Germline assignment: CDR1 SGHRS and CDR2 YFSETQ. CDR3 region: CASSLGSSGSQETQYF. In DNA, the CDR3 is TGCGCCAGCAGCTTGGGTAGTAGCGGGTCACAAGAGACCCAGTACTTC.

The chain is built from TRBV6-1 and TRBJ1-1; 8 nucleotides align to TRBD1. This CDR3 spans 16 amino acids. CDR1 MNHNS and CDR2 SASEGT come from the germline V gene. The ends lost 0 bases at V and 7 bases at J; junction bases unmatched: 10. The CDR3 sequence: CASSEAAGAGGGEAFF. CDR3 in DNA: TGTGCCAGCAGTGAAGCGGCCGGGGCAGGGGGCGGTGAAGCTTTCTTT.

There are a few counts of this clone. The chain couples TRBV2 to TRBJ2-5, with D perhaps matching TRBD2 (5 bases). The length of the CDR3 is 15 residues. Looked up from germline, CDR1 is SNHLY and CDR2 is FYNNEI. The ends were cut back, 2 bases at V and 7 bases at J, with 17 bases in the middle. CDR3 nucleotide sequence: TGTGCCAGCAGTGAACGGCTGGCTCCCAGCGGGACCCAGTACTTC. This codes for CASSERLAPSGTQYF.